The following is a T cell receptor beta chain sequence with its context. PCR involved 60 Vbeta and 13 Jbeta primers. Profiled with immunoSEQ multiplex PCR; TCRdb holds only in-frame clones, not every one. The data contain some 200,000 clones, approximately 70% of them singletons. Germline lookup yields CDR1 SGHAT and CDR2 FQDESV (reference sequence). The CDR3 extends over 16 amino acids. The V and J ends lost 4 bases and 3 bases, in that order; junction bases with no gene match: 7. The data stem from a study of cytomegalovirus exposure and HLA in healthy donors. This receptor was obtained from a man in his forties or fifties in good health and CMV-seropositive. Source material: PBMCs. This rearrangement joins TRBV11-1 to TRBJ1-4, with 8 bases aligning to TRBD1. The CDR3 coding sequence is TGTGCCAGCAGCTATGGGACAGGAGCAGCTAATGAAAAACTGTTTTTT. Translation: CASSYGTGAANEKLFF.